One sample yielded the 17 T cell receptor beta chains listed below, sequenced in a study of T cell repertoires in cytomegalovirus infection. No antigen has been identified for these receptors. In TCRdb, the reads were re-called with MiXCR into one record per CDR3 protein. The data hold around 800,000 distinct CDR3 sequences, with less than 35% observed a single time. Material: cultured CD8+ T cells from PBMCs, obtained from culture after CMV antigen stimulation. All receptors come from a human donor in good health (CMV status not recorded). Some clones in this sample may be carry-over from other donors' samples.

In its sample, this clonotype was seen a few times. This chain joins TRBV6-2 or TRBV6-3 and TRBJ1-2, with no clear D. The germline gives CDR1 MNHEY, CDR2 SVGEGT. Trimming removed 5 bases at V and 6 bases at J, with 13 bases between. The CDR3 has 13 amino acids. As DNA, the CDR3 is TGTGCCAGCAGTCTAATACCTCCAAATGGCTACACCTTC. Translation gives CASSLIPPNGYTF.

V is TRBV7-9 and J is TRBJ1-2, with unresolved D. The V end was cut by 6 bases, the J end by 4 bases, with 9 bases between. This CDR3 region has 12 residues. The germline CDR1 and CDR2 sequences are SEHNR and FQNEAQ (reference sequence). CDR3 sequence reads: CASRRQVYGYTF. CDR3 DNA sequence: TGTGCCAGCAGGCGACAAGTCTATGGCTACACCTTC.

The chain is built from TRBV6-6 and TRBJ2-1, with 11 positions matching TRBD2. This CDR3 spans 15 amino acids. The germline V gene has CDR1 MNHNY and CDR2 SVGAGI (reference sequence). After removal of 6 bases from V and 7 bases from J, the junction contained 8 bases not matched to a gene. CDR3 coding DNA: TGTGCCAGCAGCTTCACTAGCGGGGGTTGGAATGAGCAGTTCTTC. Amino acid sequence: CASSFTSGGWNEQFF.

The genes are TRBV7-9 and TRBJ2-3; 9 bases are a match to TRBD1. Germline-derived CDR1 and CDR2 are SEHNR and FQNEAQ (reference sequence). This CDR3 is built from 18 residues. After removal of 4 bases from V and 2 bases from J, the junction contained 13 bases not matched to a gene. The CDR3 region is CASSSAYLQGAPTDTQYF. CDR3 coding DNA: TGTGCCAGCAGCTCCGCGTATTTACAGGGGGCCCCCACAGATACGCAGTATTTT.

In this sample, this clonotype turned up many times. This chain uses TRBV7-9 with TRBJ1-2; D possibly corresponds to TRBD1 (6 bases). In germline, CDR1 is SEHNR, CDR2 FQNEAQ (reference sequence). The V end lost 10 bases, the J end lost 3 bases, and 15 bases lay between the germline ends. The CDR3 spans 13 residues. CDR3 bases: TGTGCCACCTCTGGGGGGCCTGACTATGGCTACACCTTC. The encoded protein is CATSGGPDYGYTF.

The sample holds a few counts of this clonotype. The chain uses TRBV7-9 and TRBJ2-3, with a tentative D call TRBD2 (7 bases). Trimming shortened V by 5 bases and J by 7 bases, and 13 bases separated the two germline ends. CDR3 size: 13 residues. CDR1 is SEHNR and CDR2 is FQNEAQ in the germline V gene (reference sequence). Written as DNA, the CDR3 is TGTGCCAGCAGCCGCGGGGGCCACAATACGCAGTATTTT. Protein sequence: CASSRGGHNTQYF.

Only a few counts were recorded for this clonotype. The chain carries TRBV4-1 and TRBJ2-5, with unresolved D. Germline V gene sequence: CDR1 MGHRA, CDR2 YSYEKL. V was shortened by 2 bases and J by 3 bases, with 7 bases between the two germline ends. The CDR3 consists of 13 residues. Written as DNA, the CDR3 is TGCGCCAGCAGCCAAACCCTAAAAGAGACCCAGTACTTC. Amino acid sequence: CASSQTLKETQYF.

With respect to this clonotype: Sequence at one end of the junction differs from germline and may be a read error. The rearrangement joins TRBV4-2 to TRBJ2-3, with D maybe TRBD2 (7 bases). CDR1 LGHNA and CDR2 YNFKEQ come from the germline V gene. CDR3 length: 18 amino acids. CDR3 sequence (DNA): TGTGCCAACAGCCAAGCCCTTTATGCCGGGGGGCGCCCAGATACGCAGTATTTT. It encodes CANSQALYAGGRPDTQYF.

This rearrangement joins TRBV4-1 to TRBJ1-4, with D maybe TRBD1 (6 bases). The CDR3 is 18 amino acids. The germline CDR1 and CDR2 sequences are MGHRA and YSYEKL. V was trimmed by 0 bases and J by 7 bases, leaving 21 bases between them. CDR3 sequence: CASSQDWFNDRSSEKLFF. The CDR3 coding sequence is TGCGCCAGCAGCCAAGATTGGTTTAACGACAGGTCGAGTGAAAAACTGTTTTTT.

The rearrangement joins TRBV28 to TRBJ2-1, with 7 positions matching TRBD2. CDR1 is MDHEN and CDR2 is SYDVKM in the germline V gene. This CDR3 comprises 16 residues. V trimming: 3 bases; J trimming: 1 base; junction bases outside the gene matches: 6. This chain's CDR3 is CASSLGLAASYNEQFF. For the CDR3, the DNA is TGTGCCAGCAGTTTGGGTCTAGCGGCTTCCTACAATGAGCAGTTCTTC.

Many counts were recorded for this clonotype. The chain recombines TRBV7-2 with TRBJ1-2; D unresolved. The ends were cut back, 1 base at V and 4 bases at J, with 10 bases in the middle. Germline CDR1 reads SGHTA; CDR2 reads FQGNSA. The CDR3 loop spans 14 amino acids. CDR3 loop: CASSLGGAVYGYTF. CDR3 coding DNA: TGTGCCAGCAGCTTAGGCGGTGCCGTCTATGGCTACACCTTC. Drawing the rest from reference TRBV7-2 and TRBJ1-2, the complete variable domain is GAGVSQSPSNKVTEKGKDVELRCDPISGHTALYWYRQSLGQGLEFLIYFQGNSAPDKSGLPSDRFSAERTGGSVSTLTIQRTQQEDSAVYLCASSLGGAVYGYTFGSGTRLTVV.

The chain carries TRBV7-4 and TRBJ1-1; D uncertain. Germline V CDR1 and CDR2: SGHVT, SQSDAQ. Trimming cost V 3 bases and J 3 bases, with 8 bases left between them. The length of the CDR3 is 13 residues. The DNA for the CDR3 is TGTGCCAGCAGCTTTTCGGTGGACACTGAAGCTTTCTTT. This encodes CASSFSVDTEAFF.

V usage is TRBV5-8 and J usage is TRBJ1-1; unclear D gene. Germline CDR1 SGHTS, CDR2 YDEGEE. The germline V and J ends were trimmed by 1 base and 1 base, with 8 bases remaining between them. The CDR3 runs 14 residues. The CDR3 loop reads CASSLRRSNTEAFF. CDR3 in DNA: TGTGCCAGCAGCTTGCGGAGATCGAACACTGAAGCTTTCTTT. Using reference TRBV5-8 and TRBJ1-1 for the parts outside the CDR3, the full variable domain is EAGVTQSPTHLIKTRGQQATLRCSPISGHTSVYWYQQALGLGLQFLLWYDEGEERNRGNFPPRFSGRQFPNYSSELNVNALELEDSALYLCASSLRRSNTEAFFGQGTRLTVV.

The rearrangement links TRBV27 to TRBJ1-1, with no clear D. Trimming stripped 4 bases from V and 1 base from J, with 13 bases between. This CDR3 has 15 amino acids. The germline gives CDR1 MNHEY, CDR2 SMNVEV (reference sequence). The CDR3 nucleotides are TGTGCCAGCAGTTACACAGCTCTGTGGAACACTGAAGCTTTCTTT. Translation gives CASSYTALWNTEAFF.

This clonotype was detected only once. The chain couples TRBV7-2 to TRBJ2-5; possible D gene TRBD1, 5 bases. Germline V gives CDR1 SGHTA, CDR2 FQGNSA. Trimming shortened V by 4 bases and J by 5 bases, and 11 bases separated the two germline ends. The CDR3 has 13 residues. CDR3 in DNA: TGTGCCAGCAGCTATAGGGGCGCGGAGACCCAGTACTTC. It yields the protein CASSYRGAETQYF.

In this sample, this clonotype turned up once. A much larger clone is a single base away; this may be a read error. This chain links TRBV12-3 or TRBV12-4 with TRBJ1-2; no clear D gene. V gave up 6 bases and J gave up 0 bases, with 11 bases separating them. The CDR3 is made up of 14 amino acids. CDR3 in DNA: TGTGCCAGCAGATCCGGGGTCTCTAACTATGGCTACACCTTC. Its translation: CASRSGVSNYGYTF.

The gene calls are TRBV7-8 and TRBJ2-6; possible D gene TRBD2, 5 bases. The V gene lost 1 base and the J gene lost 2 bases, with 9 bases spanning the gap. This CDR3 spans 16 amino acids. Per the germline V gene, CDR1 is SGHVS and CDR2 is FQNEAQ. The CDR3 loop reads CASSLDGETGANVLTF. The CDR3 DNA follows: TGTGCCAGCAGCTTAGACGGGGAAACTGGGGCCAACGTCCTGACTTTC.